Listed below are T cell receptor beta chains from one sample, sequenced in a study of T-cell memory formation after mild COVID-19. Each CDR3 protein is one row after TCRdb ran MiXCR on the 5' RACE reads. In the table there are 150,000 to 200,000 distinct CDR3 sequences, about 18% of which are singletons. Input material: PBMCs or a T cell subset sorted from them (not recorded which). These TCRs come from a man aged 18-30 years who had mild COVID-19 (a few samples of this study predate the infection). Cell type and time point are not known. The CDR3 runs from the conserved cysteine through the conserved F or W. D genes are given only for firm matches. Some rows have no size entry. The others give once, few or many, or a class for an expanded clone.

V gene,J gene,clone size,D gene,CDR3 DNA,CDR3 protein
TRBV20-1,TRBJ2-6,.,.,TGCAGTGCTAGAGCTAGGGGGGCTACAGGCTCCTCTGGGGCCAACGTCCTGACTTTC,CSARARGATGSSGANVLTF
TRBV5-5,TRBJ2-3,few,TRBD1,TGTGCCAGCAGCTTCACAGGGGCCAGAGATACGCAGTATTTT,CASSFTGARDTQYF
TRBV5-1,TRBJ2-3,.,.,TGCGCCAGCAGCTTGCGTCAGGGTAGCACAGATACGCAGTATTTT,CASSLRQGSTDTQYF
TRBV20-1,TRBJ2-7,few,TRBD2,TGCAGTGCTAGAGATCCCCTAGCGGGGGGGCCCTACGAGCAGTACTTC,CSARDPLAGGPYEQYF
TRBV5-4,TRBJ2-1,.,.,TGTGCCAGCAGCTTGGCCGCAGGGGATGAGCAGTTCTTC,CASSLAAGDEQFF
TRBV5-1,TRBJ2-3,few,TRBD2,TGCGCCAGCAGAGGGACGGCGGGGGTTCGCACAGATACGCAGTATTTT,CASRGTAGVRTDTQYF
TRBV7-2,TRBJ1-2,.,.,TGTGCCAGCAGCAAACAGACACCGGATGGCTACACCTTC,CASSKQTPDGYTF
TRBV7-2,TRBJ1-2,few,.,TGTGCCAGCAGCTTAGCCGGCAGGCCCCCCCTCTATGGCTACACCTTC,CASSLAGRPPLYGYTF
TRBV2,TRBJ1-1,.,TRBD1,TGTGCCATCAAGGGACAGGGGAACACTGAAGCTTTCTTT,CAIKGQGNTEAFF
TRBV28,TRBJ2-5,few,.,TGTGCCAGTTCGGAGAATCAAGAGACCCAGTACTTC,CASSENQETQYF
TRBV7-3,TRBJ2-5,few,.,TGTGCCAGCAGCCCACAGGGATCGAAGACCCAGTACTTC,CASSPQGSKTQYF
TRBV7-2,TRBJ2-5,.,.,TGTGCCAGCAGCCCACAGGGTCGCTGGGGGGGTGGGACCCAGTACTTC,CASSPQGRWGGGTQYF
TRBV18,TRBJ1-6,few,.,TGTGCCAGCTCACCCAGGGTGGATTCACCCCTCCACTTT,CASSPRVDSPLHF
TRBV28,TRBJ2-5,many,TRBD1,TGTGCCAGCAGTCCTGGGACAGGGAGGTACGGGGCCACCCAGTACTTC,CASSPGTGRYGATQYF
TRBV5-1,TRBJ2-6,.,.,TGCGCCAGCAGCTTGTGGAGCTCTGGGGCCAACGTCCTGACTTTC,CASSLWSSGANVLTF
TRBV28,TRBJ2-1,.,TRBD2,TGTGCCAGCAGTTTCTATCTCTCGGCTAGCGGGGCGGTCTACAATGAGCAGTTCTTC,CASSFYLSASGAVYNEQFF
TRBV5-6,TRBJ2-5,once,.,TGTGCCAGCTCCCCCAGGGTACGGGAGACCCAGTACTTC,CASSPRVRETQYF
TRBV10-1,TRBJ2-5,once,TRBD1,TGCGCCAGCAGTGAGTCAGGGACAGGTCAAGAGACCCAGTACTTC,CASSESGTGQETQYF
TRBV7-9,TRBJ2-1,.,.,TGTGCCAGCAGTACACCCGGGGTAGAGCAGTTCTTC,CASSTPGVEQFF
TRBV6-5,TRBJ1-1,few,TRBD1,TGTGCCAGCAGTCTACTGGGACAGGGGCGACCCACCTTAGAAGCTTTCTTT,CASSLLGQGRPTLEAFF
TRBV7-3,TRBJ2-5,.,.,TGTGCCAGCAGCTTAAGTTCCCTATTGGGGACCCAGTACTTC,CASSLSSLLGTQYF
TRBV2,TRBJ2-2,.,.,TGTGCCAGCAGGGTAGATTTTCTCACCGGGGAGCTGTTTTTT,CASRVDFLTGELFF
TRBV27,TRBJ1-6,.,TRBD1,TGTGCCAGCACCCTCGGGACAGCCTCACCCCTCCACTTT,CASTLGTASPLHF
TRBV20-1,TRBJ1-1,.,.,TGCAGTGCTGGGGGGAACACTGAAGCTTTCTTT,CSAGGNTEAFF
TRBV11-2,TRBJ1-1,.,TRBD1,TGTGCCAGCAGCTGGGGGGGGACAGGGGCGAACACTGAAGCTTTCTTT,CASSWGGTGANTEAFF
TRBV7-2,TRBJ1-1,.,.,TGTGCCAGCAGCTTAGACAGAGCCCACATGAACACTGAAGCTTTCTTT,CASSLDRAHMNTEAFF